This TCR beta chain was sequenced in a study of graft-versus-host responses after intestinal transplantation. At the level of the study: All recipients were given anti-thymocyte globulin induction, and tacrolimus and steroids were then administered for 2 to 4 years.

General study findings and limits: Some GvH clones appeared in ileal mucosa or blood before recipient bone marrow.

This CDR3 is 16 amino acids long. V lost 0 bases, J lost 8 bases, and 10 bases stayed unmatched. Germline V lookup: CDR1 MNHEY, CDR2 SVGAGI. The count of this clone is one. Its specificity is unknown. Clones were sequenced by immunoSEQ multiplex PCR, and TCRdb holds only the in-frame ones, with some missing. The data show approximately 99,000 clones, under 95% seen once. This receptor was taken from a human donor who was the organ donor for an intestinal transplant. This sequence joins TRBV6-5 and TRBJ1-2; TRBD1 matches 9 bases. The material was unstimulated CD8+ T cells sorted from spleen or lymph node cells, obtained before transplant. CDR3 bases: TGTGCCAGCAGTTACTCTGGGACAGGGTCTTTGGAGGGCTACACCTTC. Translated: CASSYSGTGSLEGYTF.